The 20 T cell receptor beta chains below all came from one sample that was sequenced in a study of shared clonotypes between healthy human individuals. Repertoires were generated with immunoSEQ multiplex PCR, while TCRdb's copy carries only in-frame clones and drops some. The top ten clones hold more than 0.95% of a sample with roughly 2,000,000 clones, about 95% of them seen once. CD45RO-negative, CCR7-selected cells formed the naive CD8 fraction, which excluded terminally differentiated effector memory CD45RA+ cells. Sequenced input: naive CD8+ T cells sorted from blood. The receptor source for this set is a young man in good health.

The J gene is TRBJ2-1, the V gene TRBV30; D perhaps matches TRBD1 (5 bases). V lost 7 bases to trimming and J lost 6 bases, with 16 bases between them. The CDR3 spans 13 residues. Germline assignment: CDR1 GTSNPN and CDR2 SVGIG (reference sequence). The CDR3 sequence is CAYQGRVGNEQFF. The DNA for the CDR3 is TGTGCCTACCAGGGTAGGGTAGGCAATGAGCAGTTCTTC.

V and J are TRBV5-1 and TRBJ2-5; D tentatively reads TRBD1 or TRBD2 (5 bases each). Trimming shortened V by 4 bases and J by 0 bases, and 10 bases separated the two germline ends. The CDR3 length is 14 residues. CDR1 is SGHRS and CDR2 is YFSETQ in the germline V gene. The CDR3 DNA reads as TGCGCCAGCAGCCTGGGGGAGAACCAAGAGACCCAGTACTTC. Translating gives CASSLGENQETQYF.

The chain employs TRBV7-9 and TRBJ1-3, with 8 bases aligning to TRBD1. CDR3 size: 15 residues. CDR1 SEHNR and CDR2 FQNEAQ come from the germline V gene (reference sequence). The ends lost 5 bases at V and 0 bases at J; junction bases unmatched: 3. DNA for the CDR3: TGTGCCAGCAGCCCAGACAGGGGCTCTGGAAACACCATATATTTT. Amino acid sequence: CASSPDRGSGNTIYF. Based on the CDR3 plus reference TRBV7-9 and TRBJ1-3, the full variable domain is DTGVSQNPRHKITKRGQNVTFRCDPISEHNRLYWYRQTLGQGPEFLTYFQNEAQLEKSRLLSDRFSAERPKGSFSTLEIQRTEQGDSAMYLCASSPDRGSGNTIYFGEGSWLTVV.

V and J are TRBV27 and TRBJ1-5; 8 bases line up with TRBD1. The CDR3 extends over 14 amino acids. With V trimmed by 6 bases and J by 5 bases, 6 bases remained unmatched. CDR1 MNHEY and CDR2 SMNVEV come from the germline V gene (reference sequence). DNA of the CDR3: TGTGCCAGCAGCGGGACAGGAGATTATCAGCCCCAGCATTTT. Translating it yields CASSGTGDYQPQHF.

The V call is TRBV6-5, the J call TRBJ1-2; possible D gene TRBD1, 5 bases. Looked up from germline, CDR1 is MNHEY and CDR2 is SVGAGI. CDR3 length equals 16 residues. Trimming cost V 2 bases and J 1 base, with 14 bases left between them. Here the CDR3 DNA reads TGTGCCAGCAGTTACCGTCCTGGCAGGGTTAACTATGGCTACACCTTC. This sequence encodes CASSYRPGRVNYGYTF.

V and J are TRBV4-3 and TRBJ1-4; a weak D match, TRBD1 (6 bases). With 0 bases removed from V and 5 bases from J, the gap between germline ends came to 22 bases. The germline gives CDR1 LGHNA, CDR2 YSLEER. The CDR3 spans 19 residues. In DNA, the CDR3 is TGCGCCAGCAGCCAAGAGGTGGATTGGGGGACAATTCCAAATGAAAAACTGTTTTTT. The encoded protein is CASSQEVDWGTIPNEKLFF.

The chain links TRBV7-9 to TRBJ2-7; either TRBD1 or TRBD2 may fit D (5 bases each). Germline assignment: CDR1 SEHNR and CDR2 FQNEAQ (reference sequence). This CDR3 is 15 amino acids long. V was clipped by 3 bases and J by 5 bases, with 17 bases between them. The chain's CDR3 is CASSFGGPLGDEQYF. The CDR3 coding sequence is TGTGCCAGCAGCTTTGGCGGGCCCCTAGGGGACGAGCAGTACTTC. Using reference TRBV7-9 and TRBJ2-7 for the parts outside the CDR3, the full variable domain is DTGVSQNPRHKITKRGQNVTFRCDPISEHNRLYWYRQTLGQGPEFLTYFQNEAQLEKSRLLSDRFSAERPKGSFSTLEIQRTEQGDSAMYLCASSFGGPLGDEQYFGPGTRLTVT.

The count of this clone is one. The chain couples TRBV30 to TRBJ2-7, with D possibly TRBD2 on 6 matching bases. The V and J ends lost 2 bases and 0 bases respectively, with 11 bases between them. Germline CDR1 reads GTSNPN; CDR2 reads SVGIG (reference sequence). The CDR3 runs to 14 residues. CDR3 DNA sequence: TGTGCCTGGAGTCCCCGGGAGAGCTCCTACGAGCAGTACTTC. Translated, it gives CAWSPRESSYEQYF.

The V call is TRBV29-1, the J call TRBJ2-5, with 7 positions matching TRBD1. The DNA matches TRBJ2-7 better at its end, which makes the J call doubtful. Per the germline V gene, CDR1 is SQVTM and CDR2 is ANQGSEA. The CDR3 sequence is 13 residues long. CDR3 in amino acids: CSARDRDSYEQYF. CDR3 DNA: TGCAGCGCCAGGGACAGAGACTCCTACGAGCAGTACTTC.

The CDR3 is CASNQGGGYGYTF. The CDR3, as DNA: TGTGCCAGCAATCAGGGAGGAGGCTATGGCTACACCTTC. The V and J genes are TRBV25-1 and TRBJ1-2, with D maybe TRBD1 (5 bases). Trimming left V 7 bases short and J 4 bases short, with 13 bases between. Germline V lookup: CDR1 MGHDK, CDR2 SYGVNS. CDR3 length: 13 residues.

The genes are TRBV9 and TRBJ1-1; maybe TRBD1 (6 bases). Trimming removed 5 bases at V and 4 bases at J, with 15 bases between. This CDR3 region has 14 residues. Germline V gene lookup returns CDR1 SGDLS and CDR2 YYNGEE. CDR3 sequence (DNA): TGTGCCAGCAGTCCGACAGGAGGGATCACTGAAGCTTTCTTT. It encodes CASSPTGGITEAFF.

This clone occurred once. The rearrangement uses TRBV5-1 and TRBJ1-2; 7 nucleotides match TRBD1. CDR1 is SGHRS, CDR2 YFSETQ, per germline. V gave up 0 bases and J gave up 8 bases; unmatched junction bases: 7. The CDR3 is 14 residues long. CDR3 nucleotide sequence: TGCGCCAGCAGCTTGGAGGAGGGGGCGCAAGGCTACACCTTC. Protein sequence: CASSLEEGAQGYTF.

This chain joins TRBV6-1 and TRBJ2-5; 9 bases are a match to TRBD1. Germline CDR1 and CDR2: MNHNS and SASEGT. This CDR3 region has 14 residues. J lost 3 bases, V lost 4 bases, and 3 bases had no gene match. CDR3 loop: CASSGRTGEETQYF. The CDR3 coding sequence is TGTGCCAGCAGTGGCCGGACAGGGGAAGAGACCCAGTACTTC.

The V gene is TRBV4-1, the J gene TRBJ2-2, with D perhaps TRBD1 (6 bases). CDR3 size: 13 residues. V shed 2 bases and J shed 6 bases, with 7 bases lying between them. CDR1 and CDR2 from the germline V gene are MGHRA and YSYEKL. This CDR3 is CASSQQGSGELFF. Here the CDR3 DNA reads TGCGCCAGCAGCCAACAGGGGTCCGGGGAGCTGTTTTTT.

CDR3 residues: CSVGTNPGDTQYF. The CDR3 DNA reads TGCAGCGTTGGGACAAATCCTGGGGATACGCAGTATTTT. J is TRBJ2-3 and V is TRBV29-1; a possible D gene is TRBD1 (5 bases). Germline V gene data show CDR1 as SQVTM and CDR2 as ANQGSEA. The V end was cut by 4 bases, the J end by 6 bases, with 14 bases between. CDR3 size: 13 residues.

This clone was observed once. The rearrangement joins TRBV27 to TRBJ1-2; D is ambiguous. The CDR3 is made up of 15 amino acids. The germline V gene encodes CDR1 MNHEY and CDR2 SMNVEV (reference sequence). Trimming left V 2 bases short and J 6 bases short, with 16 bases between. In DNA, the CDR3 is TGTGCCAGCAGTTTAGGTCTGGGAAATCCGGATGGCTACACCTTC. Protein: CASSLGLGNPDGYTF.

The V call is TRBV7-9, the J call TRBJ2-1; D ambiguous. This CDR3 is 13 amino acids long. Trimming stripped 5 bases from V and 0 bases from J, with 5 bases between. Germline V CDR1 and CDR2: SEHNR, FQNEAQ (reference sequence). This chain's CDR3 is CASSQPSYNEQFF. In DNA form, the CDR3 reads TGTGCCAGCAGCCAGCCCTCCTACAATGAGCAGTTCTTC.

The chain uses TRBV30 and TRBJ1-3; D not resolved. Trimming removed 2 bases from V and 2 bases from J, with 7 bases in between. CDR1 and CDR2 (germline): GTSNPN, SVGIG (reference sequence). The CDR3 is made up of 13 amino acids. The chain's CDR3 is CAWSPDTGNTIYF. The CDR3 DNA reads as TGTGCCTGGAGTCCCGACACTGGAAACACCATATATTTT.

The genes are TRBV4-3 and TRBJ2-1; 9 bases line up with TRBD2. From germline, CDR1 is LGHNA and CDR2 YSLEER. The CDR3 totals 17 residues. Trimming at V came to 4 bases and at J to 7 bases, leaving 14 bases not matched to a gene. The CDR3 spells CASSPFMVAGAWNEQFF. The CDR3 bases are TGCGCCAGCAGCCCTTTCATGGTAGCGGGAGCTTGGAATGAGCAGTTCTTC.

J is TRBJ2-3 and V is TRBV4-1, with 9 bases lining up with TRBD1. Losses at the gene ends were 0 bases for V and 6 bases for J; bases not matched to a gene: 10. From germline, CDR1 is MGHRA and CDR2 YSYEKL. The CDR3 covers 17 residues. The CDR3 nucleotides are TGCGCCAGCAGCCAAGATTTGGATGGGACAGGGAGGGATACGCAGTATTTT. Its translation: CASSQDLDGTGRDTQYF.